This TCR beta chain was sequenced in a study of blood T cells in healthy people across ages. It was with a sample-barcoded 5' primer and a J-beta primer mix that a second PCR of roughly 7 to 12 cycles was run. TCRdb re-called the 5' RACE reads through MiXCR, storing one row per CDR3 protein. The sample shows around 280,000 distinct CDR3 sequences, about 25% of them seen only once. With V trimmed by 5 bases and J by 0 bases, 6 bases remained unmatched. The CDR3 consists of 17 residues. CDR1 and CDR2 (germline): SGHTA, FQGNSA. What was sequenced was blood. This chain connects TRBV7-2 to TRBJ2-5; 13 bases fit TRBD2. The TCR sequence derives from a woman between 65 and 79 years old in good health. The CDR3 DNA reads TGTGCCAGCAGCATCGGACTAGCGGGAGCCCACCAAGAGACCCAGTACTTC. Protein product: CASSIGLAGAHQETQYF.